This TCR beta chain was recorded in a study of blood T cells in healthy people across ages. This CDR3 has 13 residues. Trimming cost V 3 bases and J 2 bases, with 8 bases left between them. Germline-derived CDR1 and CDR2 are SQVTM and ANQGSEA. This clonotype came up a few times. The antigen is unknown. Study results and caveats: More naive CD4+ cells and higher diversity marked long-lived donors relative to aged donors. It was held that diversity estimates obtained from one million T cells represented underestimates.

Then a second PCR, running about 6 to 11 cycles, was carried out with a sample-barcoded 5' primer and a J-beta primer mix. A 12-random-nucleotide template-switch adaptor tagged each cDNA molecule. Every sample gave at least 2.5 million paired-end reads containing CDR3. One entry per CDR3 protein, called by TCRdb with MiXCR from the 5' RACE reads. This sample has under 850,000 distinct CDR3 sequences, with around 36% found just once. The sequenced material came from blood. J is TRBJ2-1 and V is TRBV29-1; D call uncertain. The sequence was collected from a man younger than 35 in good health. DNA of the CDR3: TGCAGCGTTGATCGAAACACCTACAATGAGCAGTTCTTC. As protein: CSVDRNTYNEQFF.